Listed here are 9 T cell receptor beta chains from one sample, sequenced in a study of blood T cells in healthy people across ages (dated by TCRdb to about 2015). Receptor amplification or capture employed 5' RACE. Instrument used: Illumina HiSeq 2500. A second PCR of about 7 to 12 cycles was run with a J-beta primer mix and a sample-barcoded 5' primer. The public reads were reprocessed in TCRdb via fastp at Q25 and MiXCR, keeping in-frame beta chains. Records with the same CDR3 protein are collapsed into one entry carrying the most frequent genes and DNA. Here the sample has more than 750,000 distinct CDR3 sequences; about 27% occur a single time. The top ten hold roughly 10% of the sample. These data were likewise used in another study, on T cells of mothers and their children.

The specimen sequenced was blood. The receptor set was obtained from a woman in her 40s in good health.

This rearrangement joins TRBV5-5 to TRBJ1-4, with 7 bases that match TRBD1. Germline trimming cut 2 bases from V and 3 bases from J; bases unmatched to any gene: 7. The CDR3 is made up of 16 amino acids. The germline CDR1 and CDR2 sequences are SGHKS and YYEKEE (reference sequence). In nucleotides, the CDR3 is TGTGCCAGCAGCTTCCAGGGGGAGCGGTCTAATGAAAAACTGTTTTTT. Amino acid sequence: CASSFQGERSNEKLFF.

J is TRBJ1-2 and V is TRBV10-2; TRBD1 is a possible D gene (5 bases). From germline, CDR1 is WSHSY and CDR2 SAAADI. V gave up 8 bases and J gave up 8 bases, with 18 bases separating them. The CDR3 is made up of 13 amino acids. In DNA form, the CDR3 reads TGCGCCAGCCGGGGCGCCGGCGCAGGGGGCTACACCTTC. Its translation is CASRGAGAGGYTF.

In this sample, this clonotype turned up many times. This chain links TRBV5-6 with TRBJ2-4; 9 bases agree with TRBD1. Trimming removed 2 bases from V and 1 base from J; junction bases left unmatched: 10. CDR3 length: 18 amino acids. Germline loops: CDR1 SGHDT, CDR2 YYEEEE. The CDR3: CASSFYRDRVLAKNIQYF. DNA of the CDR3: TGTGCCAGCAGCTTCTACCGGGACAGGGTTCTGGCCAAAAACATTCAGTACTTC.

The chain couples TRBV4-1 to TRBJ1-1; D unclear. Germline assignment: CDR1 MGHRA and CDR2 YSYEKL. The CDR3 is 14 residues long. V gave up 6 bases and J gave up 2 bases, with 13 bases separating them. The CDR3 DNA is TGCGCCAGCAGTCCTGAACGACACAACACTGAAGCTTTCTTT. Its protein is CASSPERHNTEAFF.

The table lists this clonotype with many counts. V usage is TRBV2 and J usage is TRBJ1-5, with TRBD1 identical over 9 bases. The germline CDR1 and CDR2 sequences are SNHLY and FYNNEI. J gave up 3 bases and V 6 bases, and 9 bases lay outside the gene matches. CDR3 size: 16 residues. CDR3 in amino acids: CASRQQGAGLNQPQHF. The CDR3 region has the DNA TGTGCCAGCAGACAACAGGGGGCAGGCCTCAATCAGCCCCAGCATTTT. Drawing the rest from reference TRBV2 and TRBJ1-5, the complete variable domain is EPEVTQTPSHQVTQMGQEVILRCVPISNHLYFYWYRQILGQKVEFLVSFYNNEISEKSEIFDDQFSVERPDGSNFTLKIRSTKLEDSAMYFCASRQQGAGLNQPQHFGDGTRLSIL.

This clonotype was found a few times. The chain joins TRBV10-3 to TRBJ1-3, with D perhaps matching TRBD1 (5 bases). The CDR3 has 18 residues. Germline V gene data show CDR1 as ENHRY and CDR2 as SYGVKD. V lost 7 bases to trimming and J lost 8 bases, with 30 bases between them. The chain's CDR3 is CAIKSSGGTPSAGDTIYF. For the CDR3, the DNA is TGTGCCATCAAGTCCTCGGGGGGAACCCCCTCGGCGGGAGACACCATATATTTT.

This clonotype was counted many times. The J gene is TRBJ2-5, the V gene TRBV29-1, with TRBD1 matching over 8 bases. The trim removed 3 bases at V and 5 bases at J, leaving 11 bases unmatched. The CDR3 is 15 residues long. Germline CDR1 and CDR2: SQVTM and ANQGSEA. CDR3: CSVDLGAGGEETQYF. CDR3 bases: TGCAGCGTTGATCTCGGGGCAGGGGGCGAGGAGACCCAGTACTTC. Filled out from reference TRBV29-1 and TRBJ2-5, the complete variable domain reads SAVISQKPSRDICQRGTSLTIQCQVDSQVTMMFWYRQQPGQSLTLIATANQGSEATYESGFVIDKFPISRPNLTFSTLTVSNMSPEDSSIYLCSVDLGAGGEETQYFGPGTRLLVL.

J is TRBJ1-2 and V is TRBV28; perhaps TRBD1 as D (5 bases). Trimming took 5 bases from V and 4 from J, leaving 14 bases between them. The germline gives CDR1 MDHEN, CDR2 SYDVKM. The CDR3 consists of 14 residues. The DNA of the CDR3 is TGTGCCAGCAGTCAGTATACAGGTAGCTATGGCTACACCTTC. Protein sequence: CASSQYTGSYGYTF.

On this clonotype itself: A much bigger clone sits one base away, suggesting this may be a read error. The rearrangement links TRBV20-1 to TRBJ2-7, with D hard to call. This CDR3 comprises 11 residues. Germline-derived CDR1 and CDR2 are DFQATT and SNEGSKA (reference sequence). CDR3 sequence: CRARDRYEQYF. DNA for the CDR3: TGCAGGGCTAGAGATCGATACGAGCAGTACTTC.